This T cell receptor (beta chain) was found in a study of shared T cell receptors in the human thymus. Generated by immunoSEQ multiplex PCR, the TCRdb table keeps only in-frame clones and is missing some. Of under 450,000 clones detected, 85% to 95% appear once; the ten largest clones hold roughly 0.02%. The CDR3 loop spans 14 amino acids. CDR1 and CDR2 from the germline V gene are SGHAT and FQNNGV. Trimming cost V 4 bases and J 0 bases, with 9 bases left between them. The clonotype was recovered from a human donor. The sample comprised thymocytes. The rearrangement links TRBV11-2 to TRBJ1-1; D not certain. CDR3 residues: CASSSGRMNTEAFF. In DNA, the CDR3 is TGTGCCAGCAGCTCTGGGAGGATGAACACTGAAGCTTTCTTT.